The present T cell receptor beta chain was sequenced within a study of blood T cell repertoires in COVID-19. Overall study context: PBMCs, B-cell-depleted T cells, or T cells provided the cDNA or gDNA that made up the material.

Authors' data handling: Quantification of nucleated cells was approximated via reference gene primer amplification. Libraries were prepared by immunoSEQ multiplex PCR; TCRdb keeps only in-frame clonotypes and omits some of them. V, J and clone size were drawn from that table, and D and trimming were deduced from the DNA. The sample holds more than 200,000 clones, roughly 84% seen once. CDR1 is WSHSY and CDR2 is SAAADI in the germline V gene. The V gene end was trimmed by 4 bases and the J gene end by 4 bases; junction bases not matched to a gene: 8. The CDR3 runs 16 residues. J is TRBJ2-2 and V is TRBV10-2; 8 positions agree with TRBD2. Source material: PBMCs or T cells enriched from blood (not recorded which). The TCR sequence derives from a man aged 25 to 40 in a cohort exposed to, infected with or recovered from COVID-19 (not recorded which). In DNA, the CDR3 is TGCGCCAGCAGTGTACTAGCGGAGGGTACCACCGGGGAGCTGTTTTTT. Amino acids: CASSVLAEGTTGELFF.